This T cell receptor (beta chain) originates from a study of blood T cell repertoires in COVID-19. In the study's own analysis: Quantification of nucleated cells was approximated via reference gene primer amplification. Using immunoSEQ multiplex PCR, the repertoire was profiled, and TCRdb retains in-frame clones only, with some absent. Clonal size and the V and J genes are those of that table, whereas D and trimming came from the DNA. The repertoire includes about 260,000 clones, roughly nine tenths of them detected once, and roughly 4% sits in the top ten. The TCR originated in a young man with active or convalescent COVID-19. The sample taken for sequencing was peripheral blood.

The CDR3 DNA reads TGTGCCAGCACGCCGAGGGGGGGCTCCCCTGAGTATGGCTACACCTTC. Encoded protein: CASTPRGGSPEYGYTF. The gene calls are TRBV9 and TRBJ1-2; maybe TRBD1 (6 bases). CDR1 is SGDLS and CDR2 is YYNGEE in the germline V gene. With 6 bases removed from V and 5 bases from J, the gap between germline ends came to 23 bases. This CDR3 is built from 16 residues.